This is a list of T cell receptor beta chains from one sample in a study of blood T cell repertoires in COVID-19. Produced via immunoSEQ multiplex PCR; TCRdb's table is partial and in-frame only. The sample lists around 100,000 clones, around 87% occurring once. Specimen: peripheral blood. These TCRs come from a man in his forties or fifties with acute or convalescent COVID-19. Both conserved end residues are part of each CDR3. D genes are given only for firm matches. Clone size appears in some rows only: once, few, many, or a class for an expanded clone.

j_call	v_call	clone_size	d_call	cdr3_aa	cdr3_nt
TRBJ2-7	TRBV28	NA	TRBD2	CASAGDPAGYEQYF	TGTGCCAGCGCGGGGGACCCAGCGGGCTACGAGCAGTACTTC
TRBJ1-2	TRBV7-2	NA	NA	CASSLRTEYGYTF	TGTGCCAGCAGCCTTCGGACTGAATATGGCTACACCTTC
TRBJ2-7	TRBV6-5	NA	TRBD2	CASSLDWTSSTYEQYF	TGTGCCAGCAGTTTGGACTGGACTAGCTCGACCTACGAGCAGTACTTC
TRBJ2-3	TRBV28	NA	TRBD1	CASSLPPGQGPDTQYF	TGTGCCAGCAGTTTACCACCGGGACAGGGGCCAGATACGCAGTATTTT
TRBJ1-6	TRBV7-2	NA	NA	CASSPGWGVSSPLHF	TGTGCCAGCAGCCCAGGTTGGGGGGTTAGCTCACCCCTCCACTTT
TRBJ1-2	TRBV28	NA	TRBD1	CASGLTGASDYGYTF	TGTGCCAGCGGTTTAACAGGGGCTTCGGACTATGGCTACACCTTC
TRBJ1-2	TRBV3-1/TRBV3-2	NA	TRBD1	CASSAQGSDGYTF	TGTGCCAGCAGCGCACAGGGGTCCGATGGCTACACCTTC
TRBJ1-1	TRBV28	NA	NA	CASSIPRAAEAFF	TGTGCCAGCAGTATCCCCCGCGCTGCTGAAGCTTTCTTT
TRBJ1-1	TRBV7-9	NA	TRBD1	CASSAPRTGNTEAFF	TGTGCCAGCAGCGCACCGAGGACAGGGAACACTGAAGCTTTCTTT
TRBJ1-6	TRBV27	NA	TRBD1	CASSPQDRGRGSPLHF	TGTGCCAGCAGTCCACAGGACAGGGGGCGAGGTTCACCCCTCCACTTT
TRBJ2-1	TRBV5-5	NA	TRBD2	CASSIGLADLYEQFF	TGTGCCAGCAGCATAGGACTAGCGGACCTCTATGAGCAGTTCTTC
TRBJ2-2	TRBV25-1	NA	TRBD2	CASSAGGDFGELFF	TGTGCCAGCAGTGCGGGAGGGGATTTCGGGGAGCTGTTTTTT
TRBJ1-1	TRBV2	NA	NA	CASSPNRATEAFF	TGTGCCAGCAGTCCGAACAGGGCCACTGAAGCTTTCTTT
TRBJ1-6	TRBV30	NA	TRBD1	CAYQGQGAFNSPLHF	TGTGCCTACCAAGGACAGGGGGCTTTTAATTCACCCCTCCACTTT
TRBJ2-7	TRBV19	NA	TRBD2	CASSPRGGPYEQYF	TGTGCCAGTAGTCCTCGGGGGGGCCCGTACGAGCAGTACTTC
TRBJ2-7	TRBV5-1	NA	TRBD1	CASSLEDRAGEQYF	TGCGCCAGCAGCTTAGAGGACAGGGCAGGCGAGCAGTACTTC
TRBJ2-1	TRBV4-1	NA	NA	CASSQAQGPYNEQFF	TGCGCCAGCAGCCAAGCTCAGGGTCCCTACAATGAGCAGTTCTTC
TRBJ2-1	TRBV28	few	NA	CASGLTAVTYNEQFF	TGTGCCAGCGGTCTCACGGCGGTGACCTACAATGAGCAGTTCTTC
TRBJ1-2	TRBV30	NA	TRBD1	CAWRITGGNGYTF	TGTGCCTGGAGAATAACAGGGGGTAATGGCTACACCTTC
TRBJ2-5	TRBV12-5	NA	TRBD2	CASGLAPGASGRETQYF	TGTGCTAGTGGTTTGGCCCCGGGGGCTAGCGGGAGAGAGACCCAGTACTTC
TRBJ2-4	TRBV10-1	NA	TRBD1	CASSPPGQGRNIQYF	TGCGCCAGCAGTCCCCCGGGACAGGGGAGAAACATTCAGTACTTC
TRBJ1-5	TRBV3-1/TRBV3-2	NA	TRBD1	CASSQRDSYQPQHF	TGTGCCAGCAGCCAGAGGGACAGCTATCAGCCCCAGCATTTT
TRBJ2-1	TRBV6-2/TRBV6-3	NA	NA	CASSYSQGYNEQFF	TGTGCCAGCAGTTACTCCCAGGGTTATAATGAGCAGTTCTTC
TRBJ2-7	TRBV7-9	once	NA	CASSSIISYEQYF	TGTGCCAGCAGCTCGATAATTAGCTACGAGCAGTACTTC
TRBJ1-5	TRBV18	few	NA	CASSPAGVGQPQHF	TGTGCCAGCTCACCGGCAGGGGTAGGGCAGCCCCAGCATTTT
TRBJ2-5	TRBV5-6	NA	NA	CASSFPGRGETQYF	TGTGCCAGCAGCTTTCCTGGCAGGGGAGAGACCCAGTACTTC
TRBJ2-5	TRBV28	NA	NA	CASSWTSQETQYF	TGTGCCAGCAGTTGGACAAGTCAAGAGACCCAGTACTTC
TRBJ2-7	TRBV10-3	NA	TRBD1	CAIAEGQGAREQYF	TGTGCCATAGCGGAGGGACAGGGGGCGCGGGAGCAGTACTTC
TRBJ2-2	TRBV19	NA	TRBD2	CASSIFGLAGGTGELFF	TGTGCCAGTAGTATATTTGGACTAGCGGGAGGAACCGGGGAGCTGTTTTTT